The clone carrying this T cell receptor (beta chain) appeared a few times. In TCRdb, the RT-PCR reads were re-called with MiXCR into one record per CDR3 protein. The data hold under 170,000 distinct CDR3 sequences, with over 35% observed a single time. This CDR3 contains 13 residues. The V and J ends lost 1 base and 2 bases respectively, with 5 bases between them. Germline V gene data show CDR1 as MNHEY and CDR2 as SVGAGI. The sample belongs to a study of patients and donors after allogeneic stem cell transplantation. This receptor was obtained from a human donor who was either an allogeneic HSCT recipient or a stem cell or donor lymphocyte infusion donor (not recorded which). It is not recorded whose cells these are; they may come from a transplant donor. The V gene is TRBV6-5, the J gene TRBJ2-5, with unresolved D. Sequenced: blood, either unsorted or a sorted T cell fraction (not recorded which). The CDR3 coding sequence is TGTGCCAGCAGTTACTTGGCACAAGAGACCCAGTACTTC. Translation: CASSYLAQETQYF.